This TCR beta chain was recorded in a study of technical replicates of blood from a few donors. TCRdb's copy holds only in-frame clones and misses some; the assay was immunoSEQ multiplex PCR. The sample consists of about 59,000 clones, just under 95% of them appearing once. The ends lost 4 bases at V and 8 bases at J; junction bases unmatched: 6. CDR3 length: 13 amino acids. From germline, CDR1 is MNHEY and CDR2 SVGAGI. The TCR was taken from a human donor in good health. Some clones in this sample may be carry-over from other donors' samples. Sequenced input: PBMCs. The chain combines TRBV6-5 with TRBJ2-3; 7 nucleotides line up with TRBD2. In DNA, the CDR3 is TGTGCCAGCAGTTTTCAACGGACTAGTACGCAGTATTTT. It specifies CASSFQRTSTQYF.